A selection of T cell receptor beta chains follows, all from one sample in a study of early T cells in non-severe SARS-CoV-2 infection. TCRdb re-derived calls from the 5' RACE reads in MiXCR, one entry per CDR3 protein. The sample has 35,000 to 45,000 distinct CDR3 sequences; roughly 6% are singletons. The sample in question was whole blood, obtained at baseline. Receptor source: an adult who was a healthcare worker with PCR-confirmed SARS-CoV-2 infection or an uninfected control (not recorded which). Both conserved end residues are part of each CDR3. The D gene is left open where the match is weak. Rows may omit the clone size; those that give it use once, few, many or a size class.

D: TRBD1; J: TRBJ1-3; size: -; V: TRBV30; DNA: TGTGCCTGGGGATCAGGGGGCCGGTCTGGTAACACCATATATTTT; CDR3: CAWGSGGRSGNTIYF
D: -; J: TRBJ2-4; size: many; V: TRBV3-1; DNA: TGTGCCAGCAGCCCTCAGGGACCTCGGGGCATTCAGTACTTC; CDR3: CASSPQGPRGIQYF
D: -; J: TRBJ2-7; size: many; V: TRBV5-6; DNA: TGTGCCAGCAGCATCAGGGGTAGCTCCTACGAGCAGTACTTC; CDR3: CASSIRGSSYEQYF
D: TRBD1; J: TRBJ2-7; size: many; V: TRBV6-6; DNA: TGTGCCAGCAGACCCTCTACAGGGGTAGGAACCTACGAGCAGTACTTC; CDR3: CASRPSTGVGTYEQYF
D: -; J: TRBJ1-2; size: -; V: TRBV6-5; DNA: TGTGCCAGCAAAGACAGTTCCTATGGCTACACCTTC; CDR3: CASKDSSYGYTF
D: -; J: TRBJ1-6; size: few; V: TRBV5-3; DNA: TGTGCCAGAAGCTTGGTTACGGTGTGGCCGGGACAAACAAGCTCCTATAATTCACCCCTCCACTTT; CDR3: CARSLVTVWPGQTSSYNSPLHF
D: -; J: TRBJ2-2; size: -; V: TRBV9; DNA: TGTGCCAGCAGCGTAGGGTTTAACACCGGGGAGCTGTTTTTT; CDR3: CASSVGFNTGELFF
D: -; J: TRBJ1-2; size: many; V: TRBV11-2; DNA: TGTGCCAGCAGCTTAGTGTCTGGGCCTTATGGCTACACCTTC; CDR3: CASSLVSGPYGYTF
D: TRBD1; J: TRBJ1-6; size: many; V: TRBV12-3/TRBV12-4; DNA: TGTGCCAGCAGTTTTGACAGGGATGGATCACCCCTCCACTTT; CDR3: CASSFDRDGSPLHF
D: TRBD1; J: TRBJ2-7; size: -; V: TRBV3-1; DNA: TGTGCCAGCAGCCAAGGGCGGACAGGGCGCGAGCAGTACTTC; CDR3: CASSQGRTGREQYF
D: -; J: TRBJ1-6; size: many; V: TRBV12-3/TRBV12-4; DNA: TGTGCCAGCAGCTTCGGCAGAACGACCAATTCACCCCTCCACTTT; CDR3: CASSFGRTTNSPLHF
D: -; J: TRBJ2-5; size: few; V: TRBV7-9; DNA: TGTGCCAGCAGTCCCATTTCTGGAAGAGCAGAGACCCAGTACTTC; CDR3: CASSPISGRAETQYF
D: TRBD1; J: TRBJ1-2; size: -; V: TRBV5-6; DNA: TGTGCCAGCAGACGACAGGGGAGCTATGGCTACACCTTC; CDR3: CASRRQGSYGYTF
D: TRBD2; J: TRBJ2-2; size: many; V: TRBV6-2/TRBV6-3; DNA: TGTGCCAGCAACCCGGGACTAGCGAGCGGGGAGCTGTTTTTT; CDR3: CASNPGLASGELFF
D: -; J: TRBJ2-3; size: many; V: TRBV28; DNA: TGTGCCAGCAGTTTTAATCGCTGGGGGCTCGCAGATACGCAGTATTTT; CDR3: CASSFNRWGLADTQYF
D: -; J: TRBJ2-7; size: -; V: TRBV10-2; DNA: TGCGCCAGCAGCCTCGACAGGAACTCCTACGAGCAGTACTTC; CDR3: CASSLDRNSYEQYF
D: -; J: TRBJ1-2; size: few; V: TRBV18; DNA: TGTGCCACCCTCCAGGCGGAGGGTGGCTACACCTTC; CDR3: CATLQAEGGYTF
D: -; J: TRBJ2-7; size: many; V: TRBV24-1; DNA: TGTGCCACCAGTGATTTCGACAGCTACGAGCAGTACTTC; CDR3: CATSDFDSYEQYF
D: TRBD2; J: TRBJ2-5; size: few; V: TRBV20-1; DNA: TGCAGTGCTAGAGTAGCTAGCGGGGGCGCGGAGACCCAGTACTTC; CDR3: CSARVASGGAETQYF
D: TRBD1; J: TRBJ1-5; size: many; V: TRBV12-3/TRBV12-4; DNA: TGTGCCAGCAGTCCCACGGGACAGCCTCTGAGCAATCAGCCCCAGCATTTT; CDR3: CASSPTGQPLSNQPQHF
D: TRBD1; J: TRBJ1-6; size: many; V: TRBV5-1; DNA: TGCGCCAGCAGCTTGCGGGACAGGGACTCACCCCTCCACTTT; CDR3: CASSLRDRDSPLHF
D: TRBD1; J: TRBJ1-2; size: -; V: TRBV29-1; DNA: TGCAGCGTTACGACAGGGGCCGGCTACACCTTC; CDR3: CSVTTGAGYTF
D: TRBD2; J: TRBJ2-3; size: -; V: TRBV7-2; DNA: TGTGCCAGCAAACACGGGGGGGCCGGCGCAGATACGCAGTATTTT; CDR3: CASKHGGAGADTQYF
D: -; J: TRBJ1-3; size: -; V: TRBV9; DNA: TGTGCCAGCAGCCCGATGGACGGAACGGGAAACACCATATATTTT; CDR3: CASSPMDGTGNTIYF
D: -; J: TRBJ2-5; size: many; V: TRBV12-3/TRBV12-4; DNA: TGTGCCAGCAGCGGGGGCACAACAGAGTACCAAGAGACCCAGTACTTC; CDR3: CASSGGTTEYQETQYF
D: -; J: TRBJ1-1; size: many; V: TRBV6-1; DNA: TGTGCCAGCACCGGCAACACTGAAGCTTTCTTT; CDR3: CASTGNTEAFF
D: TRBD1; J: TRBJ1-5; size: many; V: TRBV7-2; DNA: TGTGCCAGCAGCTGGAAACAGGGGACTGGTCAGCCCCAGCATTTT; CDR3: CASSWKQGTGQPQHF
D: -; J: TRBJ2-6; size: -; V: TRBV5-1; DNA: TGCGCCAGCAGGGCGGACGGCATGGGGGCCAACGTCCTGACTTTC; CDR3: CASRADGMGANVLTF
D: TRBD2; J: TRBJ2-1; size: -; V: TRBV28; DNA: TGTGCCAGCAGTTTAAGCCACGGGGGGGCGGTTGGTGAGCAGTTCTTC; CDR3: CASSLSHGGAVGEQFF
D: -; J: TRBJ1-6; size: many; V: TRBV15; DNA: TGTGCCACCAGCAGAGATCCAACTTCACCCCTCCACTTT; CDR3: CATSRDPTSPLHF
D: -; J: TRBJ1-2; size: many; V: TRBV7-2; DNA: TGTGCCAGCAGCTTAGGGACAGCAAGCTATGGCTACACCTTC; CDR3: CASSLGTASYGYTF
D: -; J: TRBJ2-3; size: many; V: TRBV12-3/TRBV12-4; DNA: TGTGCCAGCAGTCTCCGGGACGGTAGAGATACGCAGTATTTT; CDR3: CASSLRDGRDTQYF
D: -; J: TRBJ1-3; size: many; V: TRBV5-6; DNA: TGTGCCAGCGGGTTTCGTGGAAACACCATATATTTT; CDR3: CASGFRGNTIYF
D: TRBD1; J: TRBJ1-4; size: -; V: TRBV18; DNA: TGTGCCAGCTCACCCCGACAGGGTGAAAATGAAAAACTGTTTTTT; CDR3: CASSPRQGENEKLFF
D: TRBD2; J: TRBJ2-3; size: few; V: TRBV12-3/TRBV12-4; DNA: TGTGCCAGCAGCCCTAGCGGGGGGGCGAGGGATACGCAGTATTTT; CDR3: CASSPSGGARDTQYF
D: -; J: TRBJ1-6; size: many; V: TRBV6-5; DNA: TGTGCCAGCATGATCGGGGGCGATTCACCCCTCCACTTT; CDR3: CASMIGGDSPLHF
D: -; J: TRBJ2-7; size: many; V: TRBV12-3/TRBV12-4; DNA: TGTGCCAGCAGCCCCCGGCGGAGGGAGCAGTACTTC; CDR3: CASSPRRREQYF
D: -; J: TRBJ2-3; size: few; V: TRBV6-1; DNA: TGTGCCAGCAGGGAGGCGGGGAGCACAGATACGCAGTATTTT; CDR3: CASREAGSTDTQYF
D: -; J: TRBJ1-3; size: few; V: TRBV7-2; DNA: TGTGCCAGCAGCTTAGACATACTTCCTGGAAACACCATATATTTT; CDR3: CASSLDILPGNTIYF
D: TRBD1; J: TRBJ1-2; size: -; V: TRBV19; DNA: TGTGCCAGTAGTCCCATTGGGACAGGAGAGTATGGCTACACCTTC; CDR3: CASSPIGTGEYGYTF
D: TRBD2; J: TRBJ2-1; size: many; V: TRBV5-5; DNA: TGTGCCAGCAGCGCAATGACTAGCGGTGAGCAGTTCTTC; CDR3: CASSAMTSGEQFF
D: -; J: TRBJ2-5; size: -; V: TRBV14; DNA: TGTGCCAGCAGCCAAGATTTAGGAGAGGGGACCCAAGAGACCCAGTACTTC; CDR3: CASSQDLGEGTQETQYF
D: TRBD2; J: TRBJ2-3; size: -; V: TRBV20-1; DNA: TGCAGTGCTAGAGATTCGGGGGGTAGCACAGATACGCAGTATTTT; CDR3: CSARDSGGSTDTQYF
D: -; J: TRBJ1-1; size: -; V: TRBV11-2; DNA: TGTGCCAGCAGCTTAGAGGACGGATACACTGAAGCTTTCTTT; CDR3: CASSLEDGYTEAFF
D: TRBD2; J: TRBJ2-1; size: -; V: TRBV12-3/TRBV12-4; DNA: TGTGCCAGCAGTTTACTAGCGGGGTTTAACAATGAGCAGTTCTTC; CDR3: CASSLLAGFNNEQFF
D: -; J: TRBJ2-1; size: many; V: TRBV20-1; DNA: TGCAGTGCGGATGGGAGGCTCTACAATGAGCAGTTCTTC; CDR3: CSADGRLYNEQFF
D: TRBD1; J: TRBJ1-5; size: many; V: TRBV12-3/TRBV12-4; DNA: TGTGCCAGCAGTTTTAGGACAGGGGTCCATCAGCCCCAGCATTTT; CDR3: CASSFRTGVHQPQHF
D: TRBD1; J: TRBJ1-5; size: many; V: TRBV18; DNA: TGTGCCAGCTCACCACGGGATCAGGGGGGAAGCAATCAGCCCCAGCATTTT; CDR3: CASSPRDQGGSNQPQHF
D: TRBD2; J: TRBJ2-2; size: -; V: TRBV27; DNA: TGTGCCAGCTCCTTGGGACTAGCGGGGCGCACCGGGGAGCTGTTTTTT; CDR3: CASSLGLAGRTGELFF
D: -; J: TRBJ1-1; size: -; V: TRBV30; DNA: TGTGCCTGGAGTCTACTTGCCGGGAACACTGAAGCTTTCTTT; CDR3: CAWSLLAGNTEAFF
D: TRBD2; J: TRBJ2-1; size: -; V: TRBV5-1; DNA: TGCGCCAGCAGCTTGGTTTTTAGCGGGGGGAATAATGAGCAGTTCTTC; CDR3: CASSLVFSGGNNEQFF
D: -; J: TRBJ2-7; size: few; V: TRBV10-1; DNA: TGCGCCAGCAGTGAGAACAGCTACGAGCAGTACTTC; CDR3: CASSENSYEQYF
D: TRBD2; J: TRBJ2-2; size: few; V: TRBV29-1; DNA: TGCAGCGTTACCGGGGGGGCGGTCACCGGGGAGCTGTTTTTT; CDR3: CSVTGGAVTGELFF
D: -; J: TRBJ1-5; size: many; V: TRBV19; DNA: TGTGCCAGTAGTATAGGAGGGGATCAGCCCCAGCATTTT; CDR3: CASSIGGDQPQHF